The 15 T cell receptor beta chains below all came from one sample that was sequenced in a study of blood T cell repertoires in COVID-19. Using immunoSEQ multiplex PCR, the repertoire was profiled, and TCRdb retains in-frame clones only, with some absent. This sample has roughly 52,000 clones, with roughly nine tenths found just once. The sample taken for sequencing was peripheral blood. Receptors were obtained from a human donor in a cohort sampled during active COVID-19.

This chain uses TRBV5-4 with TRBJ2-7, with 8 bases matching TRBD1. CDR1 is SGHNT and CDR2 is YYREEE in the germline V gene (reference sequence). The CDR3 loop spans 14 amino acids. J was trimmed by 7 bases and V by 0 bases; bases with no gene match: 6. The CDR3 here is CASSLAGQGGEQYF. The CDR3 nucleotides are TGTGCCAGCAGCTTGGCCGGACAGGGAGGTGAGCAGTACTTC.

The rearrangement uses TRBV7-2 and TRBJ2-1; 12 positions match TRBD1. CDR1 SGHTA and CDR2 FQGNSA come from the germline V gene. Trimming removed 3 bases from V and 9 bases from J; junction bases left unmatched: 12. The CDR3 has 17 residues. The CDR3 nucleotides are TGTGCCAGCAGCTTCCGAAACCTCCGGGGACAGGGGGCTGAGCAGTTCTTC. Protein sequence: CASSFRNLRGQGAEQFF.

The chain joins TRBV18 to TRBJ2-5; 7 nucleotides agree with TRBD2. Looked up from germline, CDR1 is KGHSH and CDR2 is LQKENI. The CDR3 loop spans 16 amino acids. J lost 4 bases, V lost 3 bases, and 11 bases had no gene match. This chain's CDR3 is CASSPERGLQSETQYF. The DNA for the CDR3 is TGTGCCAGCTCACCCGAGCGGGGCCTACAATCAGAGACCCAGTACTTC.

The rearrangement joins TRBV6-2 or TRBV6-3 to TRBJ2-5, with TRBD2 matching 11 bases. After removal of 6 bases from V and 5 bases from J, the junction contained 11 bases not matched to a gene. Germline V gene data show CDR1 as MNHEY and CDR2 as SVGEGT. The CDR3 has 16 residues. The CDR3 DNA reads TGTGCCAGCAGCCGACTAGCGGGGACGGGCGGGGAGACCCAGTACTTC. As protein: CASSRLAGTGGETQYF.

The chain links TRBV7-9 to TRBJ1-1; TRBD1 agrees at 8 bases. Germline CDR1 reads SEHNR; CDR2 reads FQNEAQ (reference sequence). The trim removed 6 bases at V and 6 bases at J, leaving 9 bases unmatched. The CDR3 has 14 amino acids. The CDR3 bases are TGTGCCAGCAGGGGCCGGGACAGGCACCCTGAAGCTTTCTTT. Its translation is CASRGRDRHPEAFF.

V usage is TRBV19 and J usage is TRBJ2-2; D may be TRBD2 (5 bases). V dropped 5 bases and J dropped 6 bases, with 10 bases sitting between them. The germline gives CDR1 LNHDA, CDR2 SQIVND (reference sequence). CDR3 length: 13 amino acids. In DNA form, the CDR3 reads TGTGCCAGTAGTTCGGGGTACGCCGGGGAGCTGTTTTTT. Protein sequence: CASSSGYAGELFF.

The chain carries TRBV3-1 (or the pseudogene TRBV3-2) and TRBJ1-5, with 10 nucleotides matching TRBD1. V shed 4 bases, J shed 7 bases, and the junction held 7 bases outside the gene matches. The CDR3 has 15 residues. Looked up from germline, CDR1 is LGHDT and CDR2 is YNNKEL (reference sequence). The CDR3 DNA reads TGTGCCAGCAGCCCAATGACAGGGGGCGGGCAGCCCCAGCATTTT. Its protein product is CASSPMTGGGQPQHF.

The V call is TRBV27, the J call TRBJ1-1; TRBD1 is a possible D gene (6 bases). The V end lost 8 bases, the J end lost 7 bases, and 26 bases lay between the germline ends. Per germline, CDR1 MNHEY and CDR2 SMNVEV (reference sequence). The CDR3 extends over 16 amino acids. The CDR3 bases are TGTGCCAGCTCATCCCAGGGGCTCCGCATCCGGGGTGAAGCTTTCTTT. It yields the protein CASSSQGLRIRGEAFF.

V gene TRBV5-4 combines with J gene TRBJ2-7, with D perhaps matching TRBD1 (5 bases). This CDR3 is built from 12 residues. Germline CDR1 reads SGHNT; CDR2 reads YYREEE (reference sequence). The V end was cut by 2 bases, the J end by 3 bases, with 6 bases between. CDR3 in amino acids: CASSLRGYEQYF. The CDR3 coding sequence is TGTGCCAGCAGCTTAAGGGGCTACGAGCAGTACTTC.

The genes are TRBV7-9 and TRBJ1-2; the D gene is possibly TRBD1 (6 bases). CDR1 is SEHNR and CDR2 is FQNEAQ in the germline V gene (reference sequence). CDR3 length equals 13 residues. V was cut by 4 bases and J by 4 bases, with 10 bases left in between. Here the CDR3 reads CASSYRDIYGYTF. The CDR3 DNA follows: TGTGCCAGCAGCTACCGGGACATCTATGGCTACACCTTC.

V gene TRBV7-2 combines with J gene TRBJ1-2; 9 nucleotides agree with TRBD1. Germline assignment: CDR1 SGHTA and CDR2 FQGNSA. The length of the CDR3 is 14 residues. The junction had 5 bases not matched to a gene; V was cut back by 5 bases and J by 4 bases. The CDR3 sequence is CASSRTGASYGYTF. CDR3 coding DNA: TGTGCCAGCAGCCGGACAGGGGCCAGCTATGGCTACACCTTC.

The table lists this clone with a few counts. The chain couples TRBV27 to TRBJ2-7; 7 positions match TRBD1. The V and J ends lost 5 bases and 0 bases, in that order; junction bases with no gene match: 4. Germline V gives CDR1 MNHEY, CDR2 SMNVEV (reference sequence). This CDR3 has 14 amino acids. CDR3 amino acids: CASSHRQGSYEQYF. CDR3 coding DNA: TGTGCCAGCAGTCATCGACAGGGCTCCTACGAGCAGTACTTC.

The chain employs TRBV5-1 and TRBJ2-7; 8 nucleotides agree with TRBD1. With V trimmed by 4 bases and J by 7 bases, 4 bases remained unmatched. The germline V gene encodes CDR1 SGHRS and CDR2 YFSETQ. The CDR3 consists of 12 residues. The CDR3 loop reads CASSPRGREQYF. The CDR3 DNA sequence: TGCGCCAGCAGCCCCAGGGGGCGAGAGCAGTACTTC. Full variable domain (remainder filled in from reference TRBV5-1 and TRBJ2-7): KAGVTQTPRYLIKTRGQQVTLSCSPISGHRSVSWYQQTPGQGLQFLFEYFSETQRNKGNFPGRFSGRQFSNSRSEMNVSTLELGDSALYLCASSPRGREQYFGPGTRLTVT.

J is TRBJ1-5 and V is TRBV19, with TRBD1 matching 9 bases. The J segment lost 7 bases and the V segment lost 5 bases, leaving 9 bases of the junction unmatched. The CDR3 runs 15 residues. Germline CDR1 and CDR2: LNHDA and SQIVND (reference sequence). The CDR3 DNA is TGTGCCAGTAGTCTACTACAGGGGGCACGGCAGCCCCAGCATTTT. Its protein product is CASSLLQGARQPQHF. Filled out from reference TRBV19 and TRBJ1-5, the complete variable domain reads DGGITQSPKYLFRKEGQNVTLSCEQNLNHDAMYWYRQDPGQGLRLIYYSQIVNDFQKGDIAEGYSVSREKKESFPLTVTSAQKNPTAFYLCASSLLQGARQPQHFGDGTRLSIL.

This clone was counted between two and nine times. The genes are TRBV12-3 or TRBV12-4 and TRBJ1-5; D not resolved. V was trimmed by 3 bases and J by 2 bases, leaving 5 bases between them. CDR3 length: 13 amino acids. The CDR3, as DNA: TGTGCCAGCAGTTTTAGTGGCAATCAGCCCCAGCATTTT. Protein: CASSFSGNQPQHF.